The following is a T cell receptor beta chain sequence with its context. Its antigen remains undetermined. No quality values exist for individual bases; no much larger clone is one base distant. Library generation was performed with the immunoSEQ multiplex PCR assay. For the multiplex PCR, a mixture combining 60 forward primers for TCR Vbeta segments and 13 reverse primers for TCR Jbeta segments was used. Amplification of the CDR3 region of rearranged TCR beta genes was performed with a multiplex PCR assay on genomic DNA. On the Illumina HiSeq System, the amplified TCR beta libraries were sequenced as 87-base-pair reads. The source study handled its data this way. A later analysis tallied approximately 87 million unique TCR beta chains across the 666 repertoires, and about 12 million of those chains were shared by two or more donors. Raw reads were error-corrected and collapsed into unique sequences with a nearest-neighbor algorithm that merged closely related sequences to remove PCR and sequencing errors. Alignment of CDR3 sequences to IMGT reference sequences was used to assign V, D and J gene segments. Each retained sequence needed at least a six-nucleotide match to both a V gene segment and a J gene segment. A rearrangement counted as productive if the CDR3 had no stop codons and remained in frame with V and J, and every other rearrangement counted as non-productive. CDR3 was defined by IMGT convention, running from the second conserved V-encoded cysteine to the conserved J-encoded phenylalanine. In an earlier analysis of more than 550 of the donors, sequences lacking an unambiguous match to a single V gene segment were excluded. In an earlier analysis of roughly 600 of the donors, a V segment was called functional when productive rearrangements were above 56.7%, and segregating when the standard deviation between donors exceeded 5%. A statistical classification framework was developed to diagnose cytomegalovirus status using the catalog of TCR beta chain sequences. V and J gene assignment, in a later analysis, came from comparing TCR nucleotide sequences with IMGT/GENE-DB human TR gene sequences. The TCRdist pipeline was used in a later analysis to assign CDR3 sequences and most-parsimonious VDJ recombination scenarios. A later analysis defined each TCR beta chain by its CDR3 amino acid sequence plus V-gene family, and excluded reads lacking a unique V-gene family. To address suspected cross-contamination and a sequencing artifact, a later analysis removed approximately 590 highly shared, low-generation-probability nucleotide sequences. For each public chain, a later analysis derived a clonal expansion index from normalized ranks of inferred template counts within each repertoire. In a later analysis, generation probabilities were computed with a VDJ recombination model fitted to out-of-frame rearrangements, and the resulting probabilities were checked against IGoR. A later analysis scored TCR-TCR, TCR-HLA and TCR-CMV co-occurrence with hypergeometric tests, applying a repertoire-size bias correction to TCR pairs. A later analysis estimated false discovery rates by permuting HLA or CMV assignments 20 times. In a later analysis, co-occurring TCRs were grouped using DBSCAN, and TCRdist sequence similarity was added for clustering within HLA-allele-positive subsets. Co-occurrence clustering excluded repertoires with fewer than 30,000 or more than 120,000 public chains, plus five with anomalous nucleotide sharing. The table comes from immuneACCESS by way of TCRdb, which keeps in-frame sequences with V and J called. Part of the clones is missing from these tables; in studies checked, under half for an unresolved V gene and the rest for unknown reasons. For V, J and clone size, that table is used; D and trimming come from the DNA. Here the sample has approximately 120,000 clones; 74% occur a single time. 3.5% to 5% of the sample rests with the top ten.

The record originates from a study of cytomegalovirus exposure and HLA in healthy donors (dated by TCRdb to about 2017). Regarding the study in general: According to an earlier analysis of a few hundred of the donors, 200 million or so T cells yielded 100 million or so unique TCR beta sequences and roughly 280 Gb of sequence data. An early release that covered fewer than 800 HLA-typed donors contained about 290 gigabases of sequencing data and tens of millions of unique TCR sequences. Among the approximately 400 genotyped donors, around 81% belonged to the genetic ancestry cluster associated with self-reported Caucasian donors. The study aimed to test whether signatures of past pathogen exposure could be identified by cataloging public T cell receptors. Using immunosequencing, the study profiled T cell repertoires from fewer than 700 subjects and related those repertoires to cytomegalovirus serostatus. Besides the first cohort of hundreds of subjects, a separate validation cohort made up of over 95 different subjects was used. To predict cytomegalovirus infection status, the study brought together high-throughput TCR immunosequencing, statistical association of individual TCRs with disease status, and machine learning. A later analysis re-analyzed previously published TCR beta repertoires from 660 or so donors and added high-resolution HLA genotyping to study TCR occurrence patterns. In the later analysis, no new phenotypic data were used to find candidate immune exposures; instead, reliance was placed on TCR beta sequences and their occurrence across donors. An earlier analysis of around 580 of the donors used high-throughput TCR beta sequencing to judge whether each TCR beta V gene segment behaved as functional or pseudogenic. Donor age, sex, ethnicity and CMV serostatus were compiled alongside the repertoire data. Genome-wide SNP genotypes for about 55% of the roughly 670 donors were used in a later genetic analysis, which treated that subset as a discovery cohort. Every discovery cohort repertoire had been produced on one sequencing platform. Both class I and class II loci were covered by HLA typing, at four-digit resolution. The number of donors typed differed by locus, with roughly 629-640 for A, B, C, DRB1 and DQB1, around 520 for DQA1, approximately 570 for DPA1, and 472 for DPB1. Four to six DR-DQ haplotypes were handled as single units for association and clustering, since linkage in the cohort was strong. Among 398 genotyped donors of the cohort, an average of about 240,000 unique TCR beta nucleotide sequences were sequenced per donor, about a sixth of them non-productive. General conclusions and limits of the study: CMV serostatus was the only immune exposure information available for the cohort. At a false discovery rate of 0.05, a later analysis linked 16,951 TCR beta sequences to specific HLA alleles. An association between a missense DCLRE1C variant and V-gene and J-gene trimming of TCR beta chains was found in a later genetic analysis and replicated in an independent cohort. According to the authors, the approach could potentially be generalized to other disease states and immunological phenotypes. According to a later analysis, most CMV-associated TCR beta chains appeared to be HLA-restricted, and the HLA associations seemed to be driven largely by CMV exposure. Sequencing depth was assumed to be roughly uniform across donors in the presence/absence analyses, though that assumption may not hold. Because HLA typing was missing for some donors at each locus, association tests included only the typed subset. A cluster of highly shared sequence variants was judged likely to be a technical artifact of the sequencing pipeline. Strong co-occurrence of HLA alleles, especially DR and DQ, made assigning TCR associations to individual alleles difficult. In a later analysis, several top co-occurrence clusters were reported to appear linked to parvovirus B19, influenza, CMV and Epstein-Barr virus. In the study, 164 TCR beta chains were listed as associated with cytomegalovirus. The 87-base-pair reads could not distinguish some IMGT-functional V segments, including TRBV6-2 and TRBV6-3, so those segments were excluded. An earlier analysis of around 500 of the donors showed that most TCR beta V segments appeared in productive rearrangements either about 87% or about 30% of the time, which broadly matched IMGT annotations. Only TCR beta chains were sequenced in this cohort, and the absence of alpha or paired-chain data limited detectable features. Linkage disequilibrium might explain the correlated functional status among segregating V segments, but an unknown experimental factor could not be excluded. In both the original and validation cohorts, the classifier was reported to diagnose cytomegalovirus status with high specificity and sensitivity. The earlier analysis of almost 600 of the donors excluded some 15 rarely observed V segments, including chromosome 9 orphons, because counts were too low. In a later analysis, HLA-associated TCR beta chains showed more clonal expansion and lower generation probabilities than non-associated chains that were equally common. A further reported finding was that TCR beta sequences accurately predicted the HLA-A and HLA-B alleles for most subjects in the first cohort. According to a later genetic analysis, donors in an Asian-associated ancestry cluster had fewer N-insertions in productive TCRs than the roughly 670-donor mean. In vitro tests confirmed that a few of the cytomegalovirus-associated TCR beta chains recognize cytomegalovirus antigens. In a later analysis, the rate of TCR association differed among HLA loci, with DRB1 alleles having the most associated TCRs and HLA-C alleles having the fewest. Most TCR sequences were seen in very few donors, while some public TCRs were found in many individuals.

The CDR3, from cysteine to phenylalanine, totals 15 residues. Of all the DNA, just the CDR3 is kept, 45 bases in frame from base 1. CDR1 and CDR2, looked up from the germline V gene (reference sequence), are LNHDA and SQIVND. After removal of 3 bases from V and 6 bases from J, the junction retains 7 bases not matched to a gene. The cohort comprised around 700 healthy bone marrow donors. All cohort members were sampled while nominally healthy, although unrecorded immune exposures were likely present. The donor tested CMV seropositive and was one of the 289 seropositive cohort members. Each donor provided a peripheral blood sample, and peripheral blood mononuclear cells were used for TCR beta sequencing. The Qiagen DNeasy Blood Extraction Kit was used to extract genomic DNA from the blood cell samples.

The clonotype originates from a woman in her 50s in good health and CMV-seropositive. The chain joins TRBV19 to TRBJ2-3; 9 bases in the junction line up with TRBD1. Sample: PBMCs. CDR3 reads: CASSIRDRVLDTQYF. Here is the DNA: TGTGCCAGTAGTATCAGGGACAGGGTATTGGATACGCAGTATTTT.